The 28 T cell receptor beta chains in this list originate from one sample, sequenced in a study of CD8+ T cells in alopecia areata. RNA was isolated and reverse transcribed to cDNA, the sequencing template. The table came from immunoSEQ multiplex PCR; TCRdb's copy has only in-frame clones and leaves some out. The sample shows some 210,000 clones, 57% of them seen only once. Sequencing was performed on CD4+ T cells sorted from blood, taken at week 0. The receptors were gathered from a human donor with alopecia areata.

The chain uses TRBV30 and TRBJ1-2; D remains ambiguous. Germline V gives CDR1 GTSNPN, CDR2 SVGIG (reference sequence). The CDR3 is made up of 11 amino acids. V was clipped by 7 bases and J by 0 bases, with 6 bases between them. The CDR3 DNA reads as TGTGCCTTTGGTTCTAACTATGGCTACACCTTC. It codes for CAFGSNYGYTF.

The chain couples TRBV19 to TRBJ1-5; 7 bases align to TRBD1. V dropped 4 bases and J dropped 3; count of bases not matched to a gene: 6. Germline V gives CDR1 LNHDA, CDR2 SQIVND (reference sequence). This CDR3 has 15 amino acids. The CDR3 region is CASSTFTGDNQPQHF. The CDR3 nucleotides are TGTGCCAGTAGTACCTTTACAGGGGACAATCAGCCCCAGCATTTT.

This clone was found a few times. This sequence joins TRBV2 and TRBJ2-5, with D possibly matching TRBD2 (6 bases). This CDR3 has 13 amino acids. The germline V gene has CDR1 SNHLY and CDR2 FYNNEI. The V and J ends lost 5 bases and 6 bases respectively, with 13 bases between them. CDR3 sequence: CASSTEGGKTQYF. The CDR3 DNA reads as TGTGCCAGCAGTACGGAGGGCGGGAAGACCCAGTACTTC.

This chain connects TRBV6-5 to TRBJ1-1, with D uncertain. The CDR3 is 14 amino acids. The V gene lost 5 bases and the J gene lost 2 bases, with 12 bases spanning the gap. CDR1 is MNHEY, CDR2 SVGAGI, per germline. The CDR3: CASSPSYRNTEAFF. The CDR3, as DNA: TGTGCCAGCAGTCCCTCATACCGTAACACTGAAGCTTTCTTT.

CDR3 residues: CASSRPTGAAYEQYF. In nucleotides, the CDR3 is TGCGCCAGCAGCCGACCGACAGGGGCCGCCTACGAGCAGTACTTC. The chain is built from TRBV4-1 and TRBJ2-7; 8 nucleotides line up with TRBD1. The CDR3 is made up of 15 amino acids. J lost 2 bases, V lost 4 bases, and 7 bases had no gene match. Per germline, CDR1 MGHRA and CDR2 YSYEKL.

About this clone itself: In the same sample, other DNA sequences code for this CDR3. The rearrangement uses TRBV29-1 and TRBJ1-1, with D unclear. The germline V and J ends were trimmed by 4 bases and 0 bases, with 9 bases remaining between them. The germline CDR1 and CDR2 sequences are SQVTM and ANQGSEA. There are 13 residues in the CDR3. CDR3 coding DNA: TGCAGCGTTGTGAGACTTCTGAACACTGAAGCTTTCTTT. This translates into CSVVRLLNTEAFF.

The rearrangement uses TRBV5-1 and TRBJ2-5, with TRBD2 matching 8 bases. The trim removed 4 bases at V and 5 bases at J, leaving 16 bases unmatched. This CDR3 is 17 amino acids long. Germline V lookup: CDR1 SGHRS, CDR2 YFSETQ. As DNA, the CDR3 is TGCGCCAGCAGCCTACAATCTCCGGGACTAGGGGGTGAGACCCAGTACTTC. It translates to CASSLQSPGLGGETQYF.

This chain connects TRBV9 to TRBJ1-3, with D perhaps matching TRBD1 (5 bases). This CDR3 contains 15 residues. V gave up 0 bases and J gave up 0 bases, with 7 bases separating them. CDR1 and CDR2 from the germline V gene are SGDLS and YYNGEE. The CDR3 is CASSVGGISGNTIYF. DNA for the CDR3: TGTGCCAGCAGCGTAGGGGGGATCTCTGGAAACACCATATATTTT. The whole variable domain, filled in from reference TRBV9 and TRBJ1-3, reads DSGVTQTPKHLITATGQRVTLRCSPRSGDLSVYWYQQSLDQGLQFLIQYYNGEERAKGNILERFSAQQFPDLHSELNLSSLELGDSALYFCASSVGGISGNTIYFGEGSWLTVV.

In the case of this clone: This sample includes further DNA sequences coding for the same CDR3. The genes are TRBV30 and TRBJ2-3; 8 positions agree with TRBD2. This CDR3 is 13 amino acids long. V lost 4 bases and J lost 0; bases outside the gene matches: 0. Germline loops: CDR1 GTSNPN, CDR2 SVGIG (reference sequence). This CDR3 is CAWTSGSTDTQYF. CDR3 DNA sequence: TGTGCCTGGACTAGCGGGAGCACAGATACGCAGTATTTT.

The rearrangement links TRBV19 to TRBJ1-2; a possible D gene is TRBD1 (5 bases). Deletions cut 5 bases from V and 2 bases from J, with 15 bases between. This CDR3 has 15 residues. Germline CDR1 LNHDA, CDR2 SQIVND (reference sequence). CDR3 protein: CASSSPGRTNYGYTF. The DNA for the CDR3 is TGTGCCAGTAGTTCCCCGGGACGGACAAACTATGGCTACACCTTC.

This clone was observed a single time. The chain employs TRBV4-2 and TRBJ2-6, with D possibly matching TRBD1 (6 bases). The CDR3 consists of 18 residues. Trimming cost V 1 base and J 0 bases, with 13 bases left between them. Germline loops: CDR1 LGHNA, CDR2 YNFKEQ. The CDR3 reads CASSQVPLGASGANVLTF. CDR3 DNA sequence: TGTGCCAGCAGCCAAGTCCCCTTGGGGGCCTCTGGGGCCAACGTCCTGACTTTC.

V usage is TRBV29-1 and J usage is TRBJ2-7, with D possibly matching TRBD1 (5 bases). V was trimmed by 7 bases and J by 7 bases, leaving 17 bases between them. Germline CDR1 is SQVTM and CDR2 is ANQGSEA. The CDR3 runs 12 residues. Here the CDR3 reads CSARRTSKEQYF. The CDR3 DNA is TGCAGCGCTAGGCGGACAAGCAAGGAGCAGTACTTC.

This chain connects TRBV6-5 to TRBJ1-1, with no clear D. Trimming cost V 2 bases and J 7 bases, with 11 bases left between them. The CDR3 sequence is 13 residues long. Per germline, CDR1 MNHEY and CDR2 SVGAGI. CDR3 sequence: CASSYKVYGEAFF. The CDR3 region has the DNA TGTGCCAGCAGTTACAAAGTATACGGTGAAGCTTTCTTT.

This clone was detected only once. The V and J genes are TRBV19 and TRBJ2-1; 10 bases fit TRBD2. V gave up 0 bases and J gave up 5 bases; unmatched junction bases: 4. This CDR3 region has 16 residues. Germline V gene lookup returns CDR1 LNHDA and CDR2 SQIVND (reference sequence). In DNA form, the CDR3 reads TGTGCCAGTAGTATAGATCTAACTAGCGGGAACAATGAGCAGTTCTTC. Residues: CASSIDLTSGNNEQFF.

CDR3 amino acids: CATSRGQGIRNYGYTF. The DNA for the CDR3 is TGTGCCACCAGCAGAGGACAGGGGATAAGGAACTATGGCTACACCTTC. This chain links TRBV15 with TRBJ1-2; 8 bases agree with TRBD1. Germline V lookup: CDR1 LNHNV, CDR2 YYDKDF (reference sequence). This CDR3 spans 16 amino acids. V lost 1 base to trimming and J lost 2 bases; unmatched junction nucleotides: 6.

The V gene is TRBV28, the J gene TRBJ1-5; no clear D. CDR3 length: 14 amino acids. Germline V gives CDR1 MDHEN, CDR2 SYDVKM. V was pared by 3 bases and J by 5 bases, with 11 bases between. This CDR3 reads CASSFVGEDQPQHF. The CDR3 bases are TGTGCCAGCAGTTTTGTTGGGGAGGATCAGCCCCAGCATTTT.

A word on this clone: Other DNA sequences of this sample code for an identical CDR3. This rearrangement joins TRBV2 to TRBJ1-2, with a weak D call TRBD1 (6 bases). This CDR3 contains 13 residues. The germline V and J ends were trimmed by 2 bases and 2 bases, with 6 bases remaining between them. Germline assignment: CDR1 SNHLY and CDR2 FYNNEI. This CDR3 is CASSEQGNYGYTF. The CDR3, as DNA: TGTGCCAGCAGTGAACAGGGGAACTATGGCTACACCTTC.

The chain is built from TRBV2 and TRBJ1-1; D unclear. This CDR3 spans 13 amino acids. V was cut by 11 bases and J by 0 bases, with 13 bases left in between. Looked up from germline, CDR1 is SNHLY and CDR2 is FYNNEI. CDR3: CAAPEGLNTEAFF. The CDR3, as DNA: TGTGCCGCGCCCGAGGGTCTGAACACTGAAGCTTTCTTT. Complete variable domain (other parts from reference TRBV2 and TRBJ1-1): EPEVTQTPSHQVTQMGQEVILRCVPISNHLYFYWYRQILGQKVEFLVSFYNNEISEKSEIFDDQFSVERPDGSNFTLKIRSTKLEDSAMYFCAAPEGLNTEAFFGQGTRLTVV.

This clone was seen a handful of times. The V gene is TRBV5-1, the J gene TRBJ1-1, with 9 bases aligning to TRBD1. Germline CDR1 and CDR2: SGHRS and YFSETQ. The length of the CDR3 is 14 residues. The junction had 1 base not matched to a gene; V was cut back by 3 bases and J by 1 base. CDR3 in DNA: TGCGCCAGCAGCTCGACAGGGGGGAACACTGAAGCTTTCTTT. Protein sequence: CASSSTGGNTEAFF.

V usage is TRBV9 and J usage is TRBJ1-4; no firm D call. Germline loops: CDR1 SGDLS, CDR2 YYNGEE. This CDR3 comprises 14 residues. V lost 0 bases to trimming and J lost 5 bases, with 8 bases between them. CDR3 protein: CASSVGGGNEKLFF. CDR3 sequence (DNA): TGTGCCAGCAGCGTAGGCGGAGGGAATGAAAAACTGTTTTTT. The complete variable domain, with remaining parts taken from reference TRBV9 and TRBJ1-4, reads DSGVTQTPKHLITATGQRVTLRCSPRSGDLSVYWYQQSLDQGLQFLIQYYNGEERAKGNILERFSAQQFPDLHSELNLSSLELGDSALYFCASSVGGGNEKLFFGSGTQLSVL.

The V gene is TRBV18, the J gene TRBJ1-1; D gene unclear. Germline V gene sequence: CDR1 KGHSH, CDR2 LQKENI. The V end lost 4 bases, the J end lost 1 base, and 10 bases lay between the germline ends. CDR3 length: 14 residues. In nucleotides, the CDR3 is TGTGCCAGCTCACTCGGAGGGAGGAACACTGAAGCTTTCTTT. Its protein is CASSLGGRNTEAFF.

The rearrangement links TRBV29-1 to TRBJ2-7; no definite D call. V lost 6 bases, J lost 0 bases, and 9 bases lay in between. The CDR3 consists of 12 residues. Germline CDR1 SQVTM, CDR2 ANQGSEA. The DNA for the CDR3 is TGCAGCGTCCAAGAGGTCTCCTACGAGCAGTACTTC. It encodes CSVQEVSYEQYF.

This rearrangement joins TRBV6-5 to TRBJ2-7; no definite D call. There are 13 residues in the CDR3. Trimming pared 0 bases from V and 6 bases from J, leaving 9 bases between. CDR1 MNHEY and CDR2 SVGAGI come from the germline V gene. The CDR3 region has the DNA TGTGCCAGCAGTTACTCGGGCCTCTCCGAGCAGTACTTC. Amino acid sequence: CASSYSGLSEQYF.

The V call is TRBV19, the J call TRBJ2-5, with 13 positions matching TRBD2. Germline V gives CDR1 LNHDA, CDR2 SQIVND (reference sequence). The length of the CDR3 is 16 residues. V dropped 5 bases and J dropped 2; count of bases not matched to a gene: 5. The CDR3 region is CASSGTSGTRQETQYF. The CDR3 DNA sequence: TGTGCCAGTAGTGGGACTAGCGGGACCCGGCAAGAGACCCAGTACTTC.

The J gene is TRBJ2-7, the V gene TRBV7-2, with TRBD2 matching over 10 bases. Germline V gene data show CDR1 as SGHTA and CDR2 as FQGNSA. CDR3 length: 17 amino acids. Germline trimming cut 2 bases from V and 0 bases from J; bases unmatched to any gene: 7. DNA for the CDR3: TGTGCCAGCAGCTTAATATTAGCGGGGGGAACCTCCTACGAGCAGTACTTC. This gives the protein CASSLILAGGTSYEQYF.

In its sample, this clone was seen a few times. The chain combines TRBV5-1 with TRBJ2-3; 7 bases align to TRBD2. J lost 0 bases, V lost 2 bases, and 6 bases had no gene match. CDR3 size: 16 residues. Germline CDR1 and CDR2: SGHRS and YFSETQ. CDR3 DNA: TGCGCCAGCAGCTTCCCTAGCGGAGCTAGCACAGATACGCAGTATTTT. As protein: CASSFPSGASTDTQYF.

The J gene is TRBJ2-7, the V gene TRBV19; D is uncertain. CDR1 LNHDA and CDR2 SQIVND come from the germline V gene (reference sequence). CDR3 size: 13 residues. V was clipped by 1 base and J by 3 bases, with 7 bases between them. The CDR3 is CASSIGNFYEQYF. The DNA for the CDR3 is TGTGCCAGTAGTATAGGGAACTTCTACGAGCAGTACTTC. The entire variable domain, with the rest obtained from reference TRBV19 and TRBJ2-7, is as follows: DGGITQSPKYLFRKEGQNVTLSCEQNLNHDAMYWYRQDPGQGLRLIYYSQIVNDFQKGDIAEGYSVSREKKESFPLTVTSAQKNPTAFYLCASSIGNFYEQYFGPGTRLTVT.

V usage is TRBV6-6 and J usage is TRBJ2-3, with D maybe TRBD2 (7 bases). Trimming took off 5 bases at V and 2 bases at J, with 17 bases between the two ends. The CDR3 is made up of 16 amino acids. Germline-derived CDR1 and CDR2 are MNHNY and SVGAGI (reference sequence). The chain's CDR3 is CASSVRGADDTDTQYF. The DNA of the CDR3 is TGTGCCAGCAGTGTACGGGGGGCGGACGACACAGATACGCAGTATTTT.